Described below is a single T cell receptor beta chain sequence and its context. No antigen is known for it. The sample comes from a study of vaccination and CD4 T cells after COVID-19. Study information: Convalescent cases consisted of six males and four females, of whom two were Hispanic. Stimulation used overlapping spike peptides from SARS-CoV-2, HCoV-NL63, HCoV-OC43 and HCoV-229E.

Trimming took 7 bases from V and 0 from J; bases not matched to a gene: 20. In germline, CDR1 is DFQATT, CDR2 SNEGSKA (reference sequence). This CDR3 region has 21 residues. Oncomine TCR Beta short-read sequencing was applied to DNA from cultured CD4+ T cells. TCRdb independently ran MiXCR on the PCR reads; one entry per CDR3 protein. The table has thousands of distinct CDR3 sequences, around half seen once. Indicated treatment: roughly 10-day PBMC culture with coronavirus spike peptide pools or control peptides (ViraFEST assay). One should note that the unexposed donor's CD4+ T cells were collected before the COVID-19 pandemic (2011-2018).

Specimen: CD4+ T cells from blood, cultured in vitro. The V call is TRBV20-1, the J call TRBJ2-1, with 14 bases matching TRBD2. The TCR comes from a human donor in good health. As DNA, the CDR3 is TGCAGTGTTCCGAGACCCGGGGGAGGACTAGCGGGAGGCCTCTCCTACAATGAGCAGTTCTTC. It specifies CSVPRPGGGLAGGLSYNEQFF.